These T cell receptor beta chains were read from a single sample in a study of cytomegalovirus exposure and HLA in healthy donors. Profiling relied on immunoSEQ multiplex PCR, and the TCRdb table lists in-frame clones only, not all of them. The sample has approximately 70,000 clones; about 70% are singletons. Source material: PBMCs. The receptors stem from a middle-aged man in good health and CMV-seropositive. The CDR3 runs from the conserved cysteine through the conserved F or W. A D gene is named only where the DNA matches it firmly. Clone sizes are given selectively: once, few, many, or a class where the clone is expanded.

v_call,clone_size,cdr3_length,d_call,j_call,cdr3_nt,cdr3_aa
TRBV7-9,once,17,TRBD1,TRBJ1-1,TGTGCCAGCAGCTTAGGACAGGGATTGAAAGCGGACACTGAAGCTTTCTTT,CASSLGQGLKADTEAFF
TRBV5-1,few,16,TRBD1,TRBJ1-1,TGCGCCAGCAGCTTGGGTGCCGGGACAGGGTCGGTTGAAGCTTTCTTT,CASSLGAGTGSVEAFF
TRBV27,.,13,.,TRBJ2-3,TGTGCCAGCAGTTTGTCGTCCACAGATACGCAGTATTTT,CASSLSSTDTQYF
TRBV2,.,15,.,TRBJ1-1,TGTGCCAGCAGTGAATTCAAGAGGGGAGGTACTGAAGCTTTCTTT,CASSEFKRGGTEAFF
TRBV6-4,few,13,.,TRBJ1-1,TGTGCCAGCAGTTCTGACAGGAACACTGAAGCTTTCTTT,CASSSDRNTEAFF
TRBV5-1,.,15,.,TRBJ1-5,TGCGCCAGCAGCTGGGCCGGAGGTGGCAATCAGCCCCAGCATTTT,CASSWAGGGNQPQHF
TRBV9,.,13,TRBD1,TRBJ1-2,TGTGCCAGCAGCGCCGGGACAGGGGATGGCTACACCTTC,CASSAGTGDGYTF
TRBV18,.,17,TRBD2,TRBJ2-1,TGTGCCAGCTCACGACTAGCGGGAGTAAGGTCCTACAATGAGCAGTTCTTC,CASSRLAGVRSYNEQFF
TRBV4-3,.,13,.,TRBJ1-1,TGCGCCAGCAGCCAAGATCTGGAGACTGAAGCTTTCTTT,CASSQDLETEAFF
TRBV19,.,15,TRBD1,TRBJ1-2,TGTGCCAGTAGTCCTACCCCGGACAGGAACTATGGCTACACCTTC,CASSPTPDRNYGYTF
TRBV6-6,.,15,.,TRBJ2-7,TGTGCCAGCAGTTACTCGGGTTCCAGGGATTACGAGCAGTACTTC,CASSYSGSRDYEQYF
TRBV6-5,few,13,TRBD2,TRBJ2-3,TGTGCCAGCAGTTCCGGGGGAGGGAGGACGCAGTATTTT,CASSSGGGRTQYF
TRBV5-1,.,17,TRBD1,TRBJ1-6,TGCGCCAGCAGCGAAAACCCGGGACAGGGAGATGATTCACCCCTCCACTTT,CASSENPGQGDDSPLHF
TRBV9,few,15,.,TRBJ2-2,TGTGCCAGCAGCGTAATCGACATGAACACCGGGGAGCTGTTTTTT,CASSVIDMNTGELFF
TRBV5-1,.,17,TRBD2,TRBJ2-5,TGCGCCAGCAGCCAACACGGGACTAGCGGGTACCAAGAGACCCAGTACTTC,CASSQHGTSGYQETQYF
TRBV2,.,15,.,TRBJ2-7,TGTGCCAGCAGCGCAGGCCCGCGGGTTGTCTACGAGCAGTACTTC,CASSAGPRVVYEQYF
TRBV4-1,.,14,.,TRBJ1-1,TGCGCCAGCAGCCTTCGGACTGACCAGCAACAAGCTTTCTTT,CASSLRTDQQQAFF
TRBV6-5,.,12,.,TRBJ1-1,TGTGCCAGCAGCCGAGACAGTACTGAAGCTTTCTTT,CASSRDSTEAFF
TRBV29-1,.,13,.,TRBJ1-4,TGCAGCGTTGGTGGGGGGGGTAATGAAAAACTGTTTTTT,CSVGGGGNEKLFF
TRBV9,.,16,.,TRBJ1-4,TGTGCCAGCAGACGGGGGGACGATGCAACTAATGAAAAACTGTTTTTT,CASRRGDDATNEKLFF
TRBV12-5,few,15,.,TRBJ2-3,TGTGCTAGTGGTTTCTCAGGGGCCCCCACAGATACGCAGTATTTT,CASGFSGAPTDTQYF
TRBV5-6,.,17,TRBD2,TRBJ2-1,TGTGCCAGCAGCCCGGAACTAGGGAGCGGGGTTTACAATGAGCAGTTCTTC,CASSPELGSGVYNEQFF
TRBV6-5,.,15,TRBD1,TRBJ2-3,TGTGCCAGCAGAATTGGACAGGGGCGAACAGATACGCAGTATTTT,CASRIGQGRTDTQYF
TRBV19,.,13,TRBD2,TRBJ2-7,TGTGCCAGTAGTTCCGGGACTAGCGACAAGCAGTACTTC,CASSSGTSDKQYF
TRBV27,.,15,.,TRBJ1-5,TGTGCCAGCAGTGAGACCGGGGTAGGCAATCAGCCCCAGCATTTT,CASSETGVGNQPQHF
TRBV19,.,14,.,TRBJ1-5,TGTGCCAGTAGTACCTCACAGGGAGATCAGCCCCAGCATTTT,CASSTSQGDQPQHF
TRBV6-5,.,13,.,TRBJ2-7,TGTGCCACCAAGACACCCGGAGGCTTCGAGCAGTACTTC,CATKTPGGFEQYF
TRBV10-3,.,15,.,TRBJ2-3,TGTGCCACCAAGGTACAGGTACCTAGGGAAGATACGCAGTATTTT,CATKVQVPREDTQYF
TRBV6-5,.,12,.,TRBJ2-3,TGTGCCAGCAGTTCGAATGCGGATACGCAGTATTTT,CASSSNADTQYF
TRBV5-5,.,15,TRBD1,TRBJ1-4,TGTGCCAGCAGCTTAGGGACAGGTATTAATGAAAAACTGTTTTTT,CASSLGTGINEKLFF
TRBV10-3,.,13,TRBD1,TRBJ1-2,TGTGCCATCAGTGGACAGGGGTTGAATGGCTACACCTTC,CAISGQGLNGYTF
TRBV7-9,few,15,TRBD2,TRBJ2-5,TGTGCCAGCAGCTTACTCCAGCGGGGGGCCGAGACCCAGTACTTC,CASSLLQRGAETQYF
TRBV5-1,.,14,.,TRBJ2-2,TGCGCCAGCAGCTTAGAGGGAGGCACCGGGGAGCTGTTTTTT,CASSLEGGTGELFF
TRBV4-2,.,17,TRBD2,TRBJ2-7,TGTGCCAGCAGCCAAGATCCCCCACTAGCGGGAGGTCAAGAGCAGTACTTC,CASSQDPPLAGGQEQYF
TRBV19,once,14,.,TRBJ2-2,TGTGCCAGATGCTTCAGGGCAGACACCGGGGAGCTGTTTTTT,CARCFRADTGELFF
TRBV6-1,.,15,.,TRBJ2-7,TGTGCCAGCAGTCGCCAGACAGCCGGTAAGGACGAGCAGTACTTC,CASSRQTAGKDEQYF
TRBV27,.,13,.,TRBJ1-1,TGTGCCAGCAGTCACGACAGAAACACTGAAGCTTTCTTT,CASSHDRNTEAFF
TRBV27,.,14,.,TRBJ1-4,TGTGCCAGCAGTCCCCCGGCGGATGGTGAAAAACTGTTTTTT,CASSPPADGEKLFF
TRBV29-1,.,15,TRBD1,TRBJ1-5,TGCAGCGCAAGACTACAGGGGGTTACCAATCAGCCCCAGCATTTT,CSARLQGVTNQPQHF
TRBV5-5,.,17,TRBD1,TRBJ1-3,TGTGCCAGCAGCCTGACGGGACAGGGCTACTCTGGAAACACCATATATTTT,CASSLTGQGYSGNTIYF
TRBV28,.,15,.,TRBJ1-5,TGTGCCAGCAGTTTGGGGAGGGCTAGCAATCAGCCCCAGCATTTT,CASSLGRASNQPQHF
TRBV6-1,.,17,TRBD2,TRBJ2-2,TGTGCCAGCAGTGCGGGGGGGACGGCATCGAACACCGGGGAGCTGTTTTTT,CASSAGGTASNTGELFF